The 23 T cell receptor beta chains below all came from one sample that was sequenced in a study of cytomegalovirus exposure and HLA in healthy donors. The PCR contained 60 Vbeta and 13 Jbeta primers. Data came from immunoSEQ multiplex PCR; TCRdb stores just in-frame clones and leaves some out. The data hold approximately 150,000 clones, with 76% observed a single time. What was sequenced was PBMCs. The origin of the receptors is a man aged 55 to 70 in good health and CMV-seronegative.

The rearrangement joins TRBV28 to TRBJ2-3; TRBD1 agrees at 9 bases. CDR1 is MDHEN and CDR2 is SYDVKM in the germline V gene. Germline trimming cut 5 bases from V and 2 bases from J; bases unmatched to any gene: 5. This CDR3 is built from 15 residues. The DNA of the CDR3 is TGTGCCAGCAGTCAGCGGGACAGGGCCACAGATACGCAGTATTTT. Amino acid sequence: CASSQRDRATDTQYF. Complete variable domain (other parts from reference TRBV28 and TRBJ2-3): DVKVTQSSRYLVKRTGEKVFLECVQDMDHENMFWYRQDPGLGLRLIYFSYDVKMKEKGDIPEGYSVSREKKERFSLILESASTNQTSMYLCASSQRDRATDTQYFGPGTRLTVL.

This clone was seen once. The chain couples TRBV27 to TRBJ2-1; D perhaps matches TRBD1 (5 bases). Trimming pared 9 bases from V and 0 bases from J, leaving 12 bases between. Germline V gives CDR1 MNHEY, CDR2 SMNVEV (reference sequence). This CDR3 has 14 amino acids. The chain's CDR3 is CASRGTSSYNEQFF. The CDR3 bases are TGTGCCAGTAGGGGCACCAGCTCCTACAATGAGCAGTTCTTC.

V is TRBV9 and J is TRBJ2-3; 12 nucleotides align to TRBD2. The CDR3 runs to 14 residues. V shed 3 bases, J shed 5 bases, and the junction held 1 base outside the gene matches. The germline V gene has CDR1 SGDLS and CDR2 YYNGEE. The CDR3 here is CASSAGLAGDTQYF. The CDR3 DNA is TGTGCCAGCAGCGCGGGACTAGCGGGAGATACGCAGTATTTT. The full variable domain, its missing parts supplied by reference TRBV9 and TRBJ2-3, is DSGVTQTPKHLITATGQRVTLRCSPRSGDLSVYWYQQSLDQGLQFLIQYYNGEERAKGNILERFSAQQFPDLHSELNLSSLELGDSALYFCASSAGLAGDTQYFGPGTRLTVL.

The CDR3 sequence: CASSLQGAFQETQYF. The CDR3 coding sequence is TGTGCCAGTTCCCTACAGGGGGCCTTCCAAGAGACCCAGTACTTC. The chain is built from TRBV2 and TRBJ2-5; 9 bases fit TRBD1. Germline V gives CDR1 SNHLY, CDR2 FYNNEI. V lost 9 bases to trimming and J lost 1 base; unmatched junction nucleotides: 9. The CDR3 is made up of 15 amino acids.

The genes are TRBV29-1 and TRBJ2-1; a possible D gene is TRBD2 (5 bases). The CDR3 is 14 residues long. The germline V gene has CDR1 SQVTM and CDR2 ANQGSEA. The V end lost 4 bases, the J end lost 0 bases, and 10 bases lay between the germline ends. Here the CDR3 reads CSVAGGSSYNEQFF. The CDR3 coding sequence is TGCAGCGTTGCCGGAGGAAGCTCCTACAATGAGCAGTTCTTC.

V usage is TRBV19 and J usage is TRBJ2-7; TRBD2 matches 10 bases. J lost 3 bases, V lost 5 bases, and 10 bases had no gene match. The CDR3 totals 16 residues. Germline CDR1 LNHDA, CDR2 SQIVND (reference sequence). The CDR3 bases are TGTGCCAGTAGTGACACTAGGACTAGCGGAAGCTACGAGCAGTACTTC. Its protein is CASSDTRTSGSYEQYF.

The V call is TRBV19, the J call TRBJ2-2; 7 bases align to TRBD2. The CDR3 sequence is 13 residues long. The V segment lost 9 bases and the J segment 4 bases; nucleotides outside the gene matches: 5. CDR1 and CDR2 from the germline V gene are LNHDA and SQIVND (reference sequence). The CDR3 here is CASRRGGTGELFF. As DNA, the CDR3 is TGTGCCAGCCGCCGCGGGGGCACCGGGGAGCTGTTTTTT.

This rearrangement joins TRBV2 to TRBJ2-3; 13 bases match TRBD2. In germline, CDR1 is SNHLY, CDR2 FYNNEI. The CDR3 has 16 amino acids. J lost 4 bases, V lost 5 bases, and 6 bases had no gene match. CDR3 sequence (DNA): TGTGCCAGCAGTAGCGGACTAGCGGGAGCGGCAGATACGCAGTATTTT. Its translation is CASSSGLAGAADTQYF. The entire variable domain, with the rest obtained from reference TRBV2 and TRBJ2-3, is as follows: EPEVTQTPSHQVTQMGQEVILRCVPISNHLYFYWYRQILGQKVEFLVSFYNNEISEKSEIFDDQFSVERPDGSNFTLKIRSTKLEDSAMYFCASSSGLAGAADTQYFGPGTRLTVL.

This chain connects TRBV6-1 to TRBJ1-2; no definite D call. V lost 7 bases and J 2 bases, leaving 11 bases between the germline ends. The length of the CDR3 is 13 residues. CDR1 and CDR2 from the germline V gene are MNHNS and SASEGT. The CDR3 sequence is CASTLAENYGYTF. In DNA, the CDR3 is TGTGCCAGCACGTTGGCAGAAAACTATGGCTACACCTTC.

The rearrangement links TRBV2 to TRBJ2-3, with 8 bases identical to TRBD2. Per germline, CDR1 SNHLY and CDR2 FYNNEI. The CDR3 totals 17 residues. V trimming: 3 bases; J trimming: 2 bases; junction bases outside the gene matches: 10. The CDR3 DNA follows: TGTGCCAGCAGTGATTGGAGACTAGCGCCTAACACAGATACGCAGTATTTT. Amino acids: CASSDWRLAPNTDTQYF. The whole variable domain, filled in from reference TRBV2 and TRBJ2-3, reads EPEVTQTPSHQVTQMGQEVILRCVPISNHLYFYWYRQILGQKVEFLVSFYNNEISEKSEIFDDQFSVERPDGSNFTLKIRSTKLEDSAMYFCASSDWRLAPNTDTQYFGPGTRLTVL.

The chain is built from TRBV9 and TRBJ1-1; weak D call: TRBD1 (6 bases). Germline-derived CDR1 and CDR2 are SGDLS and YYNGEE. The CDR3 totals 13 residues. V lost 1 base and J 5 bases, leaving 9 bases between the germline ends. The CDR3 DNA reads as TGTGCCAGCAGCGTAACAGGGAAGACTGAAGCTTTCTTT. Its translation: CASSVTGKTEAFF.

The chain employs TRBV18 and TRBJ1-1, with no clear D. Looked up from germline, CDR1 is KGHSH and CDR2 is LQKENI. The CDR3 is made up of 12 amino acids. Trimming cost V 3 bases and J 10 bases, with 12 bases left between them. DNA of the CDR3: TGTGCCAGCTCACCTCGGGGAGTCGTAGCTTTCTTT. Its translation: CASSPRGVVAFF.

This chain links TRBV6-5 with TRBJ2-4; D gene unclear. CDR1 and CDR2 from the germline V gene are MNHEY and SVGAGI. The V end lost 6 bases, the J end lost 5 bases, and 11 bases lay between the germline ends. The length of the CDR3 is 13 residues. The DNA of the CDR3 is TGTGCCAGCAGCCAATATGGCCAAAACATTCAGTACTTC. Protein sequence: CASSQYGQNIQYF.

The CDR3 region has the DNA TGTGCCAGCAGTGAAGGGATTGAGGGGGCCGTCTATGGCTACACCTTC. Translation gives CASSEGIEGAVYGYTF. The chain has TRBV2 and TRBJ1-2; 7 nucleotides align to TRBD1. The V and J ends lost 1 base and 4 bases, in that order; junction bases with no gene match: 9. The CDR3 runs to 16 residues. Germline V CDR1 and CDR2: SNHLY, FYNNEI. Full variable domain (outside the CDR3, taken from reference TRBV2 and TRBJ1-2): EPEVTQTPSHQVTQMGQEVILRCVPISNHLYFYWYRQILGQKVEFLVSFYNNEISEKSEIFDDQFSVERPDGSNFTLKIRSTKLEDSAMYFCASSEGIEGAVYGYTFGSGTRLTVV.

The gene calls are TRBV6-1 and TRBJ2-5, with D possibly matching TRBD1 (5 bases). The germline gives CDR1 MNHNS, CDR2 SASEGT. The CDR3 runs 13 residues. V was pared by 6 bases and J by 2 bases, with 10 bases between. Here the CDR3 DNA reads TGTGCCAGCAGGGAGACAGTTCAAGAGACCCAGTACTTC. It encodes CASRETVQETQYF.

The chain uses TRBV10-1 and TRBJ2-1; unclear D gene. CDR1 is WNHNN and CDR2 is SYGVQD in the germline V gene (reference sequence). CDR3 length equals 13 residues. Trimming shortened V by 4 bases and J by 9 bases, and 13 bases separated the two germline ends. The CDR3 sequence is CASSAPSAVEQFF. In nucleotides, the CDR3 is TGCGCCAGCAGTGCTCCTAGTGCGGTTGAGCAGTTCTTC.

The count of this clone is one. DNA for the CDR3: TGTGCCTGTCCTGGGGCCCTAGCTAACTATGGCTACACCTTC. This codes for CACPGALANYGYTF. This sequence joins TRBV30 and TRBJ1-2, with D maybe TRBD1 (5 bases). The ends were cut back, 6 bases at V and 0 bases at J, with 14 bases in the middle. CDR1 is GTSNPN, CDR2 SVGIG, per germline (reference sequence). The length of the CDR3 is 14 residues.

This clone was detected only once. The chain joins TRBV5-6 to TRBJ1-3, with D possibly matching TRBD1 (6 bases). From germline, CDR1 is SGHDT and CDR2 YYEEEE. The CDR3 runs 17 residues. Trimming took off 1 base at V and 0 bases at J, with 14 bases between the two ends. DNA of the CDR3: TGTGCCAGCAGCTTGAGGGGGGGGATAAGCTCTGGAAACACCATATATTTT. It encodes CASSLRGGISSGNTIYF.

The rearrangement links TRBV18 to TRBJ2-3; 8 nucleotides align to TRBD1. The CDR3 has 16 amino acids. The J segment lost 2 bases and the V segment lost 1 base, leaving 5 bases of the junction unmatched. CDR1 and CDR2 (germline): KGHSH, LQKENI. Here the CDR3 DNA reads TGTGCCAGCTCACCACGAATGACAGGGGACACAGATACGCAGTATTTT. Translation: CASSPRMTGDTDTQYF.

The rearrangement uses TRBV18 and TRBJ2-2; D is uncertain. This CDR3 comprises 14 residues. The germline CDR1 and CDR2 sequences are KGHSH and LQKENI. Trimming stripped 3 bases from V and 3 bases from J, with 8 bases between. In DNA form, the CDR3 reads TGTGCCAGCTCACCGTCTATAGACACCGGGGAGCTGTTTTTT. It codes for CASSPSIDTGELFF.

The CDR3 coding sequence is TGTGCCAGCAGTCCCGGACAGGGACATTATAGCAATCAGCCCCAGCATTTT. Translation: CASSPGQGHYSNQPQHF. The chain recombines TRBV27 with TRBJ1-5; 8 positions match TRBD1. CDR1 is MNHEY and CDR2 is SMNVEV in the germline V gene (reference sequence). The CDR3 extends over 17 amino acids. After removal of 5 bases from V and 0 bases from J, the junction contained 9 bases not matched to a gene.

The J gene is TRBJ2-5, the V gene TRBV2; 8 bases map to TRBD1. J gave up 4 bases and V 4 bases, and 2 bases lay outside the gene matches. The germline V gene encodes CDR1 SNHLY and CDR2 FYNNEI. The CDR3 is 13 amino acids. CDR3 in amino acids: CASSGQGRETQYF. In nucleotides, the CDR3 is TGTGCCAGCAGTGGACAGGGGAGAGAGACCCAGTACTTC.

Points on this clone: A read error may produce the germline difference seen at one junction end. The chain recombines TRBV7-2 with TRBJ2-5; 9 positions match TRBD2. Germline V gene data show CDR1 as SGHTA and CDR2 as FQGNSA. The CDR3 sequence is 15 residues long. The CDR3 loop reads CASSIAGAYQETQYF. The CDR3, as DNA: TGTGCCAGCAGCATAGCGGGGGCGTACCAAGAGACCCAGTACTTC.